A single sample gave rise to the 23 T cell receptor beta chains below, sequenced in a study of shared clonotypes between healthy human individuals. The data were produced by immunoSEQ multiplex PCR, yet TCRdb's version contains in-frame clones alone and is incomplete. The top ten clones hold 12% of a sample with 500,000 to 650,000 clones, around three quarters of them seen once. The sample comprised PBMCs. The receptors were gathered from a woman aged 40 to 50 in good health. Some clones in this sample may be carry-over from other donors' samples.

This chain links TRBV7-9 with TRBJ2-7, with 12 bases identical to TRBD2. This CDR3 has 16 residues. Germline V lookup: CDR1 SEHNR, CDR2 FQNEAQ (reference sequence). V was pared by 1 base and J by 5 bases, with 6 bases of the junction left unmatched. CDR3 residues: CASSLGLAGAIHEQYF. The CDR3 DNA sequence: TGTGCCAGCAGCTTAGGACTAGCGGGAGCTATCCACGAGCAGTACTTC.

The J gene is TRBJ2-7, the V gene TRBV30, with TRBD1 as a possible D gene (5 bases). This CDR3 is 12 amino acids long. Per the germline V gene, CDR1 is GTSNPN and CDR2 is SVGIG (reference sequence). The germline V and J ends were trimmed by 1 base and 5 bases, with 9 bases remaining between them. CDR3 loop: CAWSGQLDEQYF. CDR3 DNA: TGTGCCTGGAGTGGACAGCTCGACGAGCAGTACTTC.

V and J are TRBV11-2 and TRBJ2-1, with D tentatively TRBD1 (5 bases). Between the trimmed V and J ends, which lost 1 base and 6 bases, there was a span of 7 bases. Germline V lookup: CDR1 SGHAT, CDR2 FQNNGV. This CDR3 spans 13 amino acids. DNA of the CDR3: TGTGCCAGCAGCTTAGTCAGGGCCAATGAGCAGTTCTTC. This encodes CASSLVRANEQFF.

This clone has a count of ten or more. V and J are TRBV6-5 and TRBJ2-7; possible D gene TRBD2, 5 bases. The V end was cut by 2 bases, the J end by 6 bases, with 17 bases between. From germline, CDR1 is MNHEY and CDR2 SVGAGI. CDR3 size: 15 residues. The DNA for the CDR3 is TGTGCCAGCAGTTACGGAGGTACGTCCCTCAGCGAGCAGTACTTC. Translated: CASSYGGTSLSEQYF.

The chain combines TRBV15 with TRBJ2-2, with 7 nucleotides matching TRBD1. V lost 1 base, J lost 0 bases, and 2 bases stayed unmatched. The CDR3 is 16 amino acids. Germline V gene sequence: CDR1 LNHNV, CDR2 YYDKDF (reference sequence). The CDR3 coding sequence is TGTGCCACCAGCAGAGGGGACAGTACGAACACCGGGGAGCTGTTTTTT. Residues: CATSRGDSTNTGELFF.

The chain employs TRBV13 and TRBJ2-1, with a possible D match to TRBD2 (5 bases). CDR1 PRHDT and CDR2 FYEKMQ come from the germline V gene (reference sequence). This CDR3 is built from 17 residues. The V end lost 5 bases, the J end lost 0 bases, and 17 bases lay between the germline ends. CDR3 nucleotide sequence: TGTGCCAGCAGCCGCGAACCCGCAGCGGACTCCTACAATGAGCAGTTCTTC. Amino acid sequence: CASSREPAADSYNEQFF.

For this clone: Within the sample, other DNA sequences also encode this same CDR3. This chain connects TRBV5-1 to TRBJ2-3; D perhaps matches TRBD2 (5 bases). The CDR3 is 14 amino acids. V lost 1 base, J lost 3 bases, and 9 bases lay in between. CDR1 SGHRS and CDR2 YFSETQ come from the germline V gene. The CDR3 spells CASSLPGSTDTQYF. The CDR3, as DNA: TGCGCCAGCAGCTTGCCGGGGTCAACAGATACGCAGTATTTT.

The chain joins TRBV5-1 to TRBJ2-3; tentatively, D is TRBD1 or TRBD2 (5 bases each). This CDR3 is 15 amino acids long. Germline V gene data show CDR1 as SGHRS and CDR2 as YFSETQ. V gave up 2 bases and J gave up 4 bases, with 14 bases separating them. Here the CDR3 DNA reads TGCGCCAGCAGCTTCTGGGGGACCGGCGCAGATACGCAGTATTTT. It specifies CASSFWGTGADTQYF.

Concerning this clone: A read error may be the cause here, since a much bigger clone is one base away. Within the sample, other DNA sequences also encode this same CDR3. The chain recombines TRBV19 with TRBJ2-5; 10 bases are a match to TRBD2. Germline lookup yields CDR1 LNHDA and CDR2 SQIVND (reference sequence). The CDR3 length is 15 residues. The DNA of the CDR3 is TGTGCCAGTAGTAAACTAGCGGGACTTCAAGAGACTCAGTACTTC. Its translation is CASSKLAGLQETQYF.

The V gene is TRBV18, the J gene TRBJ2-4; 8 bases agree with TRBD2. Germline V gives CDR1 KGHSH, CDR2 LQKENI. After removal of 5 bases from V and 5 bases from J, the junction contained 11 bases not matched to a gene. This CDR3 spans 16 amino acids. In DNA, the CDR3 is TGTGCCAGCTCAAATATAGCGGGGACAATTGAAAACATTCAGTACTTC. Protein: CASSNIAGTIENIQYF.

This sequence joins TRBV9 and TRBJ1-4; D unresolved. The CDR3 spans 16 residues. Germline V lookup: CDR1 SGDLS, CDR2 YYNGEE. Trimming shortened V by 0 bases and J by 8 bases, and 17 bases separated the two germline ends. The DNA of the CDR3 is TGTGCCAGCAGCGTAGGAGTGGGCACTCCTGGGGAAAAACTGTTTTTT. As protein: CASSVGVGTPGEKLFF. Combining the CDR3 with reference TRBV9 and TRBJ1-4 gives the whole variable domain DSGVTQTPKHLITATGQRVTLRCSPRSGDLSVYWYQQSLDQGLQFLIQYYNGEERAKGNILERFSAQQFPDLHSELNLSSLELGDSALYFCASSVGVGTPGEKLFFGSGTQLSVL.

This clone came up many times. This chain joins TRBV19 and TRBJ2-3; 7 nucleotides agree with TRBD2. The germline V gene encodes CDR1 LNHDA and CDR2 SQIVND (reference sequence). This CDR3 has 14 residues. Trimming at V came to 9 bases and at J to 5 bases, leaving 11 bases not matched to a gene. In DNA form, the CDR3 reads TGTGCCAGCAGTCCGGCGGGAGCTGTAGATACGCAGTATTTT. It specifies CASSPAGAVDTQYF.

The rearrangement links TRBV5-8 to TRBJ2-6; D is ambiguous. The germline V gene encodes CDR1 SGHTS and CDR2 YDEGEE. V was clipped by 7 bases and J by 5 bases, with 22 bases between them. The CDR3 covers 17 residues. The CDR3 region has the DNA TGTGCCAGCTACGCATGTCACACACAAAGTCGGGCCAACGTCCTGACTTTC. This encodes CASYACHTQSRANVLTF.

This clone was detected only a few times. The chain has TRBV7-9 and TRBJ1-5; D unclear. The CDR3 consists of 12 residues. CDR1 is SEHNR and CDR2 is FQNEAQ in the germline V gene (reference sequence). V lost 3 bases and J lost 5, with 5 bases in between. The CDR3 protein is CASSFGDQPQHF. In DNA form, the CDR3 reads TGTGCCAGCAGCTTCGGGGATCAGCCCCAGCATTTT.

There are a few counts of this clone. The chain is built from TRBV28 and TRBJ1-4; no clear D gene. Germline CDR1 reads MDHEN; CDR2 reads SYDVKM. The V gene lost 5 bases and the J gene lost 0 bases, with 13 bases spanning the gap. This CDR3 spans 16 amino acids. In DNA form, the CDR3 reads TGTGCCAGCAGTCCCCAGGATCCTGCAACTAATGAAAAACTGTTTTTT. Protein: CASSPQDPATNEKLFF.

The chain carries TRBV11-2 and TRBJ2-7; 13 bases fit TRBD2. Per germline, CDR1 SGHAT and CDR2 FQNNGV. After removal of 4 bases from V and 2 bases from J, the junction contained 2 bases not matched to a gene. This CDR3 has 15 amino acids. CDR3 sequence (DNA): TGTGCCAGCAGCTCGGGACTAGCGGGGCCCTACGAGCAGTACTTC. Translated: CASSSGLAGPYEQYF.

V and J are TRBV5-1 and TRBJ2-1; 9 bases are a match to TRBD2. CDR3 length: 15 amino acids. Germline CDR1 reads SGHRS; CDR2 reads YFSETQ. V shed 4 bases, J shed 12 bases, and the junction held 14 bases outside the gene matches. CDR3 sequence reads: CASSPLAGNSGGQFF. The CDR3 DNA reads TGCGCCAGCAGCCCCCTAGCGGGAAATTCGGGTGGGCAGTTCTTC.

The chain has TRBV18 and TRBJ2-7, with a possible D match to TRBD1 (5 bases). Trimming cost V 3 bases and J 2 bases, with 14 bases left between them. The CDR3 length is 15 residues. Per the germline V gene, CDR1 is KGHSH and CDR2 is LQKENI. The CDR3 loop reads CASSPTVLGAYEQYF. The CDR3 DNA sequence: TGTGCCAGCTCACCCACGGTCTTAGGGGCCTACGAGCAGTACTTC.

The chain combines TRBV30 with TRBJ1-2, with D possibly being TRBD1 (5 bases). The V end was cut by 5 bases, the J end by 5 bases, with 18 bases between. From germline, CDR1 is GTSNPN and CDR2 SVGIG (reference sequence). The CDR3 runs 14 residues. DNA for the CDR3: TGTGCCTGGCTCCCCGGGGGGGGATGGTATGGCTACACCTTC. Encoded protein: CAWLPGGGWYGYTF. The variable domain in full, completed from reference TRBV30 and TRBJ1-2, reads SQTIHQWPATLVQPVGSPLSLECTVEGTSNPNLYWYRQAAGRGLQLLFYSVGIGQISSEVPQNLSASRPQDRQFILSSKKLLLSDSGFYLCAWLPGGGWYGYTFGSGTRLTVV.

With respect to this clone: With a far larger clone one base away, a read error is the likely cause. DNA of the CDR3: TGTGCCTGGAGTACTAGCACAGATACGCGGTATTTT. As protein: CAWSTSTDTRYF. The chain uses TRBV30 and TRBJ2-3; D is perhaps TRBD2 (6 bases). The germline V gene has CDR1 GTSNPN and CDR2 SVGIG (reference sequence). The length of the CDR3 is 12 residues.

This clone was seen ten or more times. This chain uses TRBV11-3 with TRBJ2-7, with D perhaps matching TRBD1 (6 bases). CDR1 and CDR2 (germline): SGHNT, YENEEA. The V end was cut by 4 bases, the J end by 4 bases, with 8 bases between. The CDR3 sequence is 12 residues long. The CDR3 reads CASSSDSYEQYF. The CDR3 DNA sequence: TGTGCCAGCAGCTCGGACAGTTACGAGCAGTACTTC.

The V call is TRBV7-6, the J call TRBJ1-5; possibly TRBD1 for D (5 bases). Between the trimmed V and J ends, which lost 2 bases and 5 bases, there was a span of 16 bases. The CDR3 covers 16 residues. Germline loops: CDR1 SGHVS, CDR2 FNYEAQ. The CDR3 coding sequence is TGTGCCAGCAGCTTAAATGCAGGGAACGGGGATCAGCCCCAGCATTTT. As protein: CASSLNAGNGDQPQHF.

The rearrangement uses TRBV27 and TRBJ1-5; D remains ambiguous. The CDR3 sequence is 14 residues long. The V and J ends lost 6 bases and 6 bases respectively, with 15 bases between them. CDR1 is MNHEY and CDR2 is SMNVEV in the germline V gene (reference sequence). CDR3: CASRIKGMGQPQHF. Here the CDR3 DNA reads TGTGCCAGCAGAATCAAGGGAATGGGTCAGCCCCAGCATTTT.